This is a list of T cell receptor beta chains from one sample in a study of shared clonotypes between healthy human individuals. Clones were read by immunoSEQ multiplex PCR, and TCRdb kept only the in-frame ones, dropping some. The table lists about a million clones, 60% to 80% of them singletons, with approximately 0.95% in the top ten. The sample comprised memory CD4+ T cells from PBMCs. The receptors were sampled from a man aged 18-30 years in good health. Some clones in this sample may be carry-over from other donors' samples. The CDR3 runs from the conserved cysteine through the conserved F or W. The D gene is left open where the match is weak. The size of a clone is reported for some rows only, either as once, few or many, or as a class for expanded clones.

D | J | size | V | CDR3 | DNA
TRBD2 | TRBJ2-3 | - | TRBV11-3 | CASSGGWTSGGSTDTQYF | TGTGCCAGCAGCGGCGGTTGGACTAGCGGGGGAAGCACAGATACGCAGTATTTT
- | TRBJ1-3 | - | TRBV6-5 | CASKSGGKGNTIYF | TGTGCCAGCAAAAGCGGGGGGAAAGGAAACACCATATATTTT
- | TRBJ2-5 | few | TRBV5-1 | CASSLGPGVQETQYF | TGCGCCAGCAGCTTGGGGCCAGGGGTTCAAGAGACCCAGTACTTC
- | TRBJ1-2 | - | TRBV7-9 | CASSFSQGINGYTF | TGTGCCAGCAGCTTTTCCCAGGGGATAAATGGCTACACCTTC
- | TRBJ1-2 | - | TRBV5-1 | CASSEQPGYNGYTF | TGCGCCAGCAGCGAACAACCCGGATACAACGGCTACACCTTC
- | TRBJ2-4 | - | TRBV27 | CASSLFAENIQYF | TGTGCCAGCAGTTTATTTGCGGAAAACATTCAGTACTTC
- | TRBJ2-7 | - | TRBV7-3 | CASSEGVALAPENEQYF | TGTGCCAGCAGCGAAGGAGTTGCTCTAGCGCCTGAGAACGAGCAGTACTTC
TRBD1 | TRBJ1-1 | - | TRBV18 | CASSQLGGRDTEAFF | TGTGCCAGCTCACAATTAGGGGGCCGAGACACTGAAGCTTTCTTT
- | TRBJ1-1 | few | TRBV19 | CASSIRAGLATEAFF | TGTGCCAGTAGTATAAGGGCAGGTCTCGCCACTGAAGCTTTCTTT
TRBD2 | TRBJ2-1 | few | TRBV7-9 | CASRNGLAGGKRQFF | TGTGCCAGCAGAAACGGACTAGCGGGAGGGAAGCGGCAGTTCTTC
- | TRBJ2-1 | - | TRBV29-1 | CSVEYRNEQFF | TGCAGCGTTGAATACAGAAATGAGCAGTTCTTC
TRBD1 | TRBJ2-2 | - | TRBV25-1 | CASSGGRQGRTGELFF | TGTGCCAGCAGCGGAGGGAGACAGGGGAGGACCGGGGAGCTGTTTTTT
TRBD1 | TRBJ1-2 | few | TRBV7-9 | CASSPGQASNYGYTF | TGTGCCAGCAGCCCCGGACAGGCGTCTAACTATGGCTACACCTTC
- | TRBJ1-2 | - | TRBV15 | CATSRAGNRGVALYGYTF | TGTGCCACCAGCAGAGCTGGGAATAGGGGGGTGGCTCTTTATGGCTACACCTTC
TRBD2 | TRBJ2-1 | - | TRBV11-2 | CASSSGMASGRAYNEQFF | TGTGCCAGCAGCTCGGGGATGGCTAGCGGGAGAGCCTACAATGAGCAGTTCTTC
- | TRBJ1-4 | - | TRBV5-1 | CASSWVSGSTNEKLFF | TGCGCCAGCAGCTGGGTCTCGGGTTCAACTAATGAAAAACTGTTTTTT
- | TRBJ2-3 | - | TRBV9 | CASSTRRTGDTQYF | TGTGCCAGCAGCACCCGGAGAACCGGGGATACGCAGTATTTT
- | TRBJ2-3 | - | TRBV7-2 | CASSPKGLSTDTQYF | TGTGCCAGCAGCCCCAAGGGGCTAAGCACAGATACGCAGTATTTT
- | TRBJ1-4 | - | TRBV9 | CASSSSGNEKLFF | TGTGCCAGCAGCTCCTCCGGTAATGAAAAACTGTTTTTT
TRBD2 | TRBJ2-3 | - | TRBV7-9 | CASSPGTSGRLDTQYF | TGTGCCAGCAGCCCCGGGACTAGCGGACGGTTGGATACGCAGTATTTT